This TCR beta chain was obtained from a study of post-analysis software for immune sequencing data. To note about this clonotype: Its antigen remains unknown.

The CDR3 is made up of 13 amino acids. The V segment lost 2 bases and the J segment 9 bases; nucleotides outside the gene matches: 4. Study conclusions and caveats: Several TRBV segments occurring more often in patients than controls included TRBV5-6, TRBV5-1 and TRBV20-1.

cDNA libraries of TCR beta carried unique molecular identifiers. TCRdb fed the PCR reads into MiXCR, producing one record per CDR3 protein. The sample lists roughly 650,000 distinct CDR3 sequences; approximately 60% were seen once. V gene TRBV12-3 or TRBV12-4 combines with J gene TRBJ2-1; 7 bases fit TRBD1. Sequencing used blood. The TCR was taken from a girl aged 2-10 years with multiple sclerosis. Here the CDR3 DNA reads TGTGCCAGCAGTTTAACAGGGGTTCGTGAGCAGTTCTTC. It is translated as CASSLTGVREQFF.